This T cell receptor (beta chain) came from a study of T cell responses to AZD1222 COVID-19 vaccine (dated by TCRdb to the early 2020s). Turning to the overall study: AZD1222 recipients given second doses at about 4 weeks or at about 12 weeks were pooled, since spike-specific TCR depth and breadth were not found to differ between the two schedules. A total of 230 to 250 trial participants underwent TCR sequencing, of whom roughly 210 had received two doses of AZD1222 and 26 had received two doses of the MenACWY control vaccine. Enrollment into the trials was organized by age into subgroups of 18-55, 56-69 and 70-plus years, and those subgroups contained about 160, 30 and 59 TCR-sequenced participants, respectively.

What the time point label conveys for this sample: baseline before first vaccination. The vaccinee samples were drawn from two UK trials, COV001 and COV002, one of which was a single-blind randomized controlled phase 2/3 trial testing AZD1222 (ChAdOx1 nCoV-19) in healthy adults. For TCRbeta chain sequencing, PBMC samples were collected from trial participants at day 0 and at day 28 after the second dose. The CDR3 measures 15 amino acids from cysteine to phenylalanine. Here the CDR3 DNA is all that survives: 45 bases in frame from base 1. Sequences LNHNV (CDR1) and YYDKDF (CDR2) are obtained from the germline V gene (reference sequence). V is clipped by 0 bases and J by 4 bases, and the sequence between their germline boundaries is 12 bases long. Here is what the overall study found, with its caveats: Reportedly, almost half of the unique spike-specific TCRs recognized epitopes lying outside the regions that are mutated in the B.1.351 and B.1.1.7 variants. Because no day 14 peak-response samples were available, the repertoires could be characterized only after the peak T cell response. Most participants were white British and females outnumbered males, and the authors suggested that clonal diversity may have been underestimated. In the small 56-69-year group, the increase in depth fell short of significance, most likely because of low power. After two AZD1222 doses, both the breadth and the depth of spike-specific TCRs were significantly higher than at day 0 and than in MenACWY recipients. The whole spike protein was spanned by vaccine-associated CD4 TCRs, and dominant responses were seen in regions 160-218 and 743-854. Conclusions about previously exposed vaccinees are limited because only five or six AZD1222 recipients were SARS-CoV-2 seropositive at baseline.

The CDR3 regions of human TCRbeta chains were analyzed by immunosequencing. In the source study's methods: Repertoire TCRs were checked for matches against a reference library of SARS-CoV-2-specific TCRs that had been generated using the MIRA antigen-specificity platform. Breadth meant the fraction of unique TCRs that were SARS-CoV-2-associated, whereas depth meant the fraction of total T cells that were SARS-CoV-2-associated. Using the MIRA data, each spike-specific TCR was assigned both to the spike region to which the TCR was reactive and to a CD4 or CD8 class. Log10-transformed breadth and depth values were compared by one-way ANOVA with Sidak's multiple comparisons tests. This is the immuneACCESS table as TCRdb keeps it, with only in-frame sequences that have V and J called. A part of the clones is gone; compared with another copy, unresolved V genes explain less than half, and the rest is unexplained. V and J calls and clone size are those listed in that table; D and trimming were worked out from the DNA. The sample contains about 180,000 clones, 85% to 90% of them found a single time. The top ten constitute under 2% of the sample.

In the case of this clone: What this receptor recognizes is not known. No much larger clonotype is one base removed from it; base qualities were not supplied.

Rearrangement joined TRBV15 to TRBJ1-2; a tentative D match to TRBD1 spans 5 bases. The receptor comes from an adult in good health. The material was peripheral blood, obtained on day 0 of AZD1222 vaccination. The CDR3 is CATSRETDRAYGYTF. The DNA sequence is given as TGTGCCACCAGCAGAGAGACCGACAGAGCCTATGGCTACACCTTC.